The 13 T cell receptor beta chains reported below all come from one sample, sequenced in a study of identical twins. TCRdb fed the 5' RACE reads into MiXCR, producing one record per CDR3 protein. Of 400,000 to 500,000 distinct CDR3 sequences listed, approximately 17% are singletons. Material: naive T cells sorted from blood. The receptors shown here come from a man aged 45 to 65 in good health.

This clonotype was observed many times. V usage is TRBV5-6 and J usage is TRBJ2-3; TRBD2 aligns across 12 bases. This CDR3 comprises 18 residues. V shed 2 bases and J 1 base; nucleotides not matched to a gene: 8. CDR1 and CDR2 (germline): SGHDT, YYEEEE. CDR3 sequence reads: CASSLRLAGVSGTDTQYF. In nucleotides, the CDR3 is TGTGCCAGCAGCTTACGACTAGCGGGAGTTTCTGGCACAGATACGCAGTATTTT.

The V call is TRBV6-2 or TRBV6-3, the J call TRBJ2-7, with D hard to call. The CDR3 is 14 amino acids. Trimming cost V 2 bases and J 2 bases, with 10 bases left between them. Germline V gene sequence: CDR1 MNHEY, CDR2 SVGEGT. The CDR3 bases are TGTGCCAGCAGTTACCTCCCTCTCCCCTACGAGCAGTACTTC. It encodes CASSYLPLPYEQYF.

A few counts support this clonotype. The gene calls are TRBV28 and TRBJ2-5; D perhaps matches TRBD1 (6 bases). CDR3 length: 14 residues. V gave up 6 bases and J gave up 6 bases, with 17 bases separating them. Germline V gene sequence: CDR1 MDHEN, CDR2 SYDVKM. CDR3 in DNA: TGTGCCAGCAGAATACAGGGTAGCGTGCAGACCCAGTACTTC. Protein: CASRIQGSVQTQYF.

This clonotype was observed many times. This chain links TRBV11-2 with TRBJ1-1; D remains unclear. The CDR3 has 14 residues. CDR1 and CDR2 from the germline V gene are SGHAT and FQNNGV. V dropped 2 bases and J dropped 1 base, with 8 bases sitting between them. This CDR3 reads CASSLLAGNTEAFF. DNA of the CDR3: TGTGCCAGCAGCTTATTGGCAGGGAACACTGAAGCTTTCTTT. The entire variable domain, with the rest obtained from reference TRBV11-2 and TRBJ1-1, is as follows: EAGVAQSPRYKIIEKRQSVAFWCNPISGHATLYWYQQILGQGPKLLIQFQNNGVVDDSQLPKDRFSAERLKGVDSTLKIQPAKLEDSAVYLCASSLLAGNTEAFFGQGTRLTVV.

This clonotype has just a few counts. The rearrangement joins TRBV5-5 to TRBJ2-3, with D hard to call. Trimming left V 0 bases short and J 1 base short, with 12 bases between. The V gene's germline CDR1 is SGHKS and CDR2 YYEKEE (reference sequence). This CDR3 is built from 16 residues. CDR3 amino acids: CASSLGGNSGTDTQYF. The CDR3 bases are TGTGCCAGCAGCTTGGGGGGAAACAGCGGCACAGATACGCAGTATTTT.

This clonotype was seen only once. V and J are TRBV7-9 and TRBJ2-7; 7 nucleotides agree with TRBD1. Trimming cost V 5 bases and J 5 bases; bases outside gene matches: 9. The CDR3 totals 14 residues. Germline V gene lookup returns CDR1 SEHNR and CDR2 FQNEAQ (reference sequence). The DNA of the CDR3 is TGTGCCAGCAGCCCGCAGGACAGGCGGGACGAGCAGTACTTC. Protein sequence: CASSPQDRRDEQYF.

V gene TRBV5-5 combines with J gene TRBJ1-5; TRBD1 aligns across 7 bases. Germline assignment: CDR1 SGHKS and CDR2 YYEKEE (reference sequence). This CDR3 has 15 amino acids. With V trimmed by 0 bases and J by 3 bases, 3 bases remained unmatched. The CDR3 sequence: CASSLVGTANQPQHF. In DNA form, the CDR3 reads TGTGCCAGCAGCTTGGTAGGGACAGCCAATCAGCCCCAGCATTTT. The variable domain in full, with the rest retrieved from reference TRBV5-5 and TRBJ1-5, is DAGVTQSPTHLIKTRGQQVTLRCSPISGHKSVSWYQQVLGQGPQFIFQYYEKEERGRGNFPDRFSARQFPNYSSELNVNALLLGDSALYLCASSLVGTANQPQHFGDGTRLSIL.

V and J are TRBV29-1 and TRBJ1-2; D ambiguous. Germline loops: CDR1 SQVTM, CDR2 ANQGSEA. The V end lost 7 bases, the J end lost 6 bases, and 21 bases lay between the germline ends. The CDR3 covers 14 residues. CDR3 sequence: CSGGPEARRDGYTF. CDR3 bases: TGCAGCGGCGGACCAGAGGCCCGGAGGGATGGCTACACCTTC.

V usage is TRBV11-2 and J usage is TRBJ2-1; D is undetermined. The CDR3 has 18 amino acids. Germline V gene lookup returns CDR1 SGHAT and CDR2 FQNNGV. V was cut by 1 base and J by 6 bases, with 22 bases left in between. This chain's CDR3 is CASSLVLGGNRLGNEQFF. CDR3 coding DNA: TGTGCCAGCAGCTTAGTCTTGGGTGGTAACCGCCTTGGCAATGAGCAGTTCTTC.

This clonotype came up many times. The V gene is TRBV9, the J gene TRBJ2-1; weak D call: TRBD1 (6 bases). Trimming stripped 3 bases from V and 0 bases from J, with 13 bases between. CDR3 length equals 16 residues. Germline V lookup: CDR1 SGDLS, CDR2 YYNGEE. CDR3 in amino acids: CASSGYRDTSYNEQFF. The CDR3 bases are TGTGCCAGCAGCGGGTACCGGGACACCTCCTACAATGAGCAGTTCTTC.

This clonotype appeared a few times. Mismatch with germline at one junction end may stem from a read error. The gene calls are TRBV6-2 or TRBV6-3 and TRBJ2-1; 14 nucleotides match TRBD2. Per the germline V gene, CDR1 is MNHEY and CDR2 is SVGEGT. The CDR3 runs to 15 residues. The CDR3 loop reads CASSVGLAGGNGQFF. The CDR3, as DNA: TGTGCCAGCAGTGTCGGACTAGCGGGAGGCAATGGGCAGTTCTTC.

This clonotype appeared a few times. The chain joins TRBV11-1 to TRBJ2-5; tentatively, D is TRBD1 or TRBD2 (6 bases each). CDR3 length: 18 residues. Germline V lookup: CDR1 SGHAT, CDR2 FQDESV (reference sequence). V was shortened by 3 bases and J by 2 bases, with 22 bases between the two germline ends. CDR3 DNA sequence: TGTGCCAGCAGCTTGGGACAAATAAGCGGGCCCCAGCAAGAGACCCAGTACTTC. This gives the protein CASSLGQISGPQQETQYF.

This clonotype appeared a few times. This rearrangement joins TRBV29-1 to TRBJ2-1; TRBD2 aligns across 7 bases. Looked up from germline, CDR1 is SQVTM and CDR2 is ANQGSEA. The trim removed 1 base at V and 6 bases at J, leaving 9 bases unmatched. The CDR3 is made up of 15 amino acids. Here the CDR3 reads CSVEGIERGSNEQFF. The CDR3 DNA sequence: TGCAGCGTTGAAGGAATCGAGCGGGGTTCCAATGAGCAGTTCTTC.